This TCR beta chain appears in the sequencing data of a study of CD8 T cells in Susac syndrome. V was pared by 4 bases and J by 2 bases, with 16 bases of the junction left unmatched. This CDR3 is built from 20 residues. Per the germline V gene, CDR1 is LGHNA and CDR2 is YNFKEQ. Reverse transcription of about 0.45 to 1 ug RNA was performed with random hexamers. The TCR beta CDR3 was amplified by immunoSEQ multiplex PCR across 54 Vbeta, 13 Jbeta. TCRdb fed the immunoSEQ multiplex PCR reads into MiXCR, producing one record per CDR3 protein. Of 73,000 or so distinct CDR3 sequences in the sample, about 95% were seen once. Sequencing of TCR beta was performed on blood CD8+ T cells and on blood CD4+ T cells. The multiple sclerosis controls were treatment-naive patients affected by stable or active relapsing-remitting disease. Negative isolation yielded CD8+ and CD4+ T cells; FACS enriched TEMRA cells.

This TCR was sampled from a human donor with multiple sclerosis. The sequenced material came from CD8+ T cells from PBMCs. The chain uses TRBV4-2 and TRBJ2-6; 8 nucleotides align to TRBD1. The CDR3 DNA is TGTGCCAGCAGCCCCCAAAGGGACAGGCTCATGGGAGCTGGGGCCAACGTCCTGACTTTC. Translating gives CASSPQRDRLMGAGANVLTF.